The 2 T cell receptor beta chains presented below share a single source sample, sequenced in a study of chronic HIV infection and antiretroviral therapy (dated by TCRdb to between 2014 and 2017). Library construction relied on 5' RACE. Sequencing took place on an Illumina MiSeq. TCRdb itself trimmed the public reads at Q25 with fastp, ran MiXCR and retained productive beta chains. Records with the same CDR3 protein are collapsed into one entry carrying the most frequent genes and DNA. For this sample there are fewer than 40,000 distinct CDR3 sequences; 8% to 10% appear just once. The ten largest clones capture 2.5% to 3.5% of the sample. Sequenced sample: peripheral blood. These receptors were obtained from an adult who had HIV and had not received antiretroviral therapy, or was an uninfected healthy control (not recorded which).

This clonotype turned up a few times. This rearrangement joins TRBV28 to TRBJ2-3; 7 bases are shared with TRBD1. Germline CDR1 is MDHEN and CDR2 is SYDVKM. The CDR3 spans 16 residues. V shed 6 bases and J 2 bases; nucleotides not matched to a gene: 11. CDR3: CASSPYPGQITDTQYF. The CDR3, as DNA: TGTGCCAGCAGCCCCTACCCGGGACAGATCACAGATACGCAGTATTTT.

This clonotype showed up just a few times. The chain recombines TRBV7-2 with TRBJ1-4; a weak D match, TRBD1 (6 bases). The CDR3 covers 14 residues. Germline CDR1 is SGHTA and CDR2 is FQGNSA. V gave up 2 bases and J gave up 12 bases, with 16 bases separating them. The CDR3, as DNA: TGTGCCAGCAGCTTAAGTTACAGGGACGGTGAACTGTTTTTT. Translated, it gives CASSLSYRDGELFF.